A selection of T cell receptor beta chains follows, all from one sample in a study of response to subunit inactivated influenza vaccine. Via MiXCR, TCRdb re-called the RT-PCR reads, giving one row per CDR3 protein. The sample records 500,000 to 600,000 distinct CDR3 sequences, 13% to 15% being singletons. Sequences were derived from PBMCs from blood, sampled 11 to 12 days after vaccination. The source is a man between 45 and 60 years old who received an inactivated influenza vaccine. Each CDR3 is given with its conserved first and last residue. The order of the fields is D gene, V gene, clone size, J gene, CDR3 DNA, CDR3 protein. D genes are given only for firm matches. Only some rows state a clone size, as once, few, many or a class for expanded clones.

TRBD1	TRBV5-1	many	TRBJ1-5	TGCGCCAGCAGCTCAGGACAGGGTCAGCCCCAGCATTTT	CASSSGQGQPQHF
TRBD2	TRBV29-1	few	TRBJ2-1	TGCAGCGTTGGGGGACTAGAGGTCAGCTCCTACAATGAGCAGTTCTTC	CSVGGLEVSSYNEQFF
TRBD1	TRBV29-1	few	TRBJ1-1	TGCAGCGCCCTAACAGGGGGCATCGGAACATTATACATGAACACTGAAGCTTTCTTT	CSALTGGIGTLYMNTEAFF
-	TRBV3-1	-	TRBJ2-1	TGTGCCAGCAGCCAAAGTCCCTGGAAGAGCTCCTACAATGAGCAGTTCTTC	CASSQSPWKSSYNEQFF
TRBD2	TRBV4-2	-	TRBJ2-3	TGTGCCAGCAGCCAGATAGCGGGAGGCGGGGCAGATACGCAGTATTTT	CASSQIAGGGADTQYF
TRBD1	TRBV7-2	few	TRBJ2-7	TGTGCCAGCAGCTTACACAGGGGGGCTGGGGACGAGCAGTACTTC	CASSLHRGAGDEQYF
TRBD1	TRBV4-2	-	TRBJ2-7	TGTGCCAGCAGCCAAACAGGGGGGAGGAGCCACGAGCAGTACTTC	CASSQTGGRSHEQYF
-	TRBV25-1	-	TRBJ2-2	TGTGCCAGCAGTGAATGGGGCAGGGGAAGGTTAAACACCGGGGAGCTGTTTTTT	CASSEWGRGRLNTGELFF
-	TRBV27	-	TRBJ1-5	TGTGCCAGCAGTCCCCAGTACAATCAGCCCCAGCATTTT	CASSPQYNQPQHF
-	TRBV6-5	-	TRBJ1-6	TGTGCCAGCAGTTCCCAGAATTCACCCCTCCACTTT	CASSSQNSPLHF
-	TRBV12-3/TRBV12-4	few	TRBJ1-2	TGTGCCAGCAGTTATCAAGTGGGGAATGGCTACACCTTC	CASSYQVGNGYTF
-	TRBV20-1	few	TRBJ2-1	TGCAGTGCTAGAAACCCGGACTACAATGAGCAGTTCTTC	CSARNPDYNEQFF
-	TRBV12-2	-	TRBJ2-1	TGTGCAAGTCGCTTAGTTGAAATCGGGAGGGCCTGGGATGAGCAGTTCTTC	CASRLVEIGRAWDEQFF
-	TRBV20-1	-	TRBJ2-5	TGCTGTGCTAGATTCCCCGGGGCCGGGGGAAAAGAGACCCAGTACTTC	CCARFPGAGGKETQYF
TRBD2	TRBV20-1	-	TRBJ2-5	TGCAGTGCGAAGACTAGCGGGGTACGGGGGGAGACCCAGTACTTC	CSAKTSGVRGETQYF
-	TRBV10-3	few	TRBJ2-7	TGTGCCATTCGAGGGGACAGCGGAAGAGGACTAGCAAAATACGAGCAGTACTTC	CAIRGDSGRGLAKYEQYF
-	TRBV4-1	-	TRBJ2-7	TGCGCCAGCAGCCAATGGCTCGCCTACGAGCAGTACTTC	CASSQWLAYEQYF
-	TRBV29-1	-	TRBJ2-1	TGCAGCGTTGAAGAATCGGGGCAGTTCTTC	CSVEESGQFF
TRBD2	TRBV10-3	many	TRBJ2-5	TGTGCCTCCCGACCCGAACTAGCGGGGGGGCACCAAGAGACCCAGTACTTC	CASRPELAGGHQETQYF
-	TRBV5-1	-	TRBJ2-1	TGCGCCAGCAGCTTGGAACAGGCGAAATACAATGAGCAGTTCTTC	CASSLEQAKYNEQFF
-	TRBV7-9	many	TRBJ2-1	TGTGCCAGCAGCTCAGACAGGTTTCTAAGGTCGCAGTTCTTC	CASSSDRFLRSQFF
-	TRBV7-9	-	TRBJ2-5	TGTGCCAGCGGTGTTGAAAGCGGCCTGGGGACCCAGTACTTC	CASGVESGLGTQYF
TRBD2	TRBV4-1	many	TRBJ2-1	TGCGCCAGCAGCCAAGATCCTCAATCCGGGACTAGCGAACAGGATGAGCAGTTCTTC	CASSQDPQSGTSEQDEQFF
-	TRBV29-1	-	TRBJ1-6	TGCAGCGTTGGTGAGGTGCAGAATTCACCCCTCCACTTT	CSVGEVQNSPLHF
-	TRBV6-1	-	TRBJ1-4	TGTGCCAGCAGCAGAGCCGGAGTTCTTGGGGAAAAACTGTTTTTT	CASSRAGVLGEKLFF
-	TRBV25-1	few	TRBJ1-1	TGTGCCAGCAGTGAAGGGGGGGGTACTGAAGCTTTCTTT	CASSEGGGTEAFF
TRBD2	TRBV12-3/TRBV12-4	few	TRBJ2-1	TGTGCCAGCAGTTTTGATAGCGGGGGGGCCGGGTACAATGAGCAGTTCTTC	CASSFDSGGAGYNEQFF
TRBD2	TRBV12-3/TRBV12-4	few	TRBJ2-7	TGTGCCAGCAGTTCGGGACTAGCAGATAGAACCTACGAGCAGTACTTC	CASSSGLADRTYEQYF
TRBD1	TRBV29-1	many	TRBJ1-3	TGCAGCGCCGGAGGGGGGACAGGGGAATTCTCTGGAAACACCATATATTTT	CSAGGGTGEFSGNTIYF
TRBD1	TRBV18	many	TRBJ2-7	TGTGCCAGCAGTCCGGGACAGACCTACGAGCAGTACTTC	CASSPGQTYEQYF
-	TRBV7-8	-	TRBJ2-7	TGTGCCAGCAGCTTAGAACAGGGTTACGAGCAGTACTTC	CASSLEQGYEQYF
TRBD2	TRBV4-3	-	TRBJ2-3	TGCGCCAGCAGCCAAGAGGGGATTAGCGGGCGTAGCACAGATACGCAGTATTTT	CASSQEGISGRSTDTQYF
-	TRBV11-2	-	TRBJ2-2	TGTGCCAGCAGCTTAGTGGGGGGCGAGACCGGGGAGCTGTTTTTT	CASSLVGGETGELFF
-	TRBV29-1	-	TRBJ1-1	TGCAGCGGGGGCAGGATGAACACTGAAGCTTTCTTT	CSGGRMNTEAFF
TRBD2	TRBV28	once	TRBJ2-4	TGTGCCAGCAGACACACTAGCGGAGTAGCCAAAAACATTCAGTACTTC	CASRHTSGVAKNIQYF
-	TRBV30	-	TRBJ2-7	TGTGCCTGGAGTGCGGGGGTGGGGCTCCCCCTCGAGCAGTACTTC	CAWSAGVGLPLEQYF
-	TRBV9	-	TRBJ2-6	TGTGCCAGCAGCAAAAGGGACCCCGTCCGCCTCTCTGGGGCCAACGTCCTGACTTTC	CASSKRDPVRLSGANVLTF
-	TRBV10-3	few	TRBJ2-5	TGTGCCATCGGGGGCGGAGAGACCCAGTACTTC	CAIGGGETQYF
-	TRBV25-1	-	TRBJ2-7	TGTGCCAGCAGTGACGTCGGTACCTACGAGCAGTACTTC	CASSDVGTYEQYF
-	TRBV7-3	many	TRBJ2-7	TGTGCCAGCAGCTTTCGAATGACAGCCGGGTCGACCGGCGAGCAGTACTTC	CASSFRMTAGSTGEQYF
-	TRBV3-1	few	TRBJ1-2	TGTGCCAGCAGCCAAGGGCCCGACGCTAACTATGGCTACACCTTC	CASSQGPDANYGYTF
-	TRBV9	-	TRBJ1-1	TGTGCCAGCAGCGCCAGGGCTGGAATGAACACTGAAGCTTTCTTT	CASSARAGMNTEAFF
TRBD2	TRBV18	few	TRBJ2-3	TGTGCCAGCTCGCAGCGGGAAACCAGCGGCCCAGATACGCAGTATTTT	CASSQRETSGPDTQYF